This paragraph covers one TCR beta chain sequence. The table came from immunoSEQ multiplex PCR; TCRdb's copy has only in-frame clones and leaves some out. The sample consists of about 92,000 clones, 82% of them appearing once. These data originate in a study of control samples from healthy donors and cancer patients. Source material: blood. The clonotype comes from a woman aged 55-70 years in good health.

The CDR3, as DNA: TGTGCCAGCAGCTTGGCCGAGGGACCCTACGAGCAGTACTTC. Translating it yields CASSLAEGPYEQYF. The chain employs TRBV5-6 and TRBJ2-7; TRBD1 or TRBD2 may be the D gene (5 bases each). Germline-derived CDR1 and CDR2 are SGHDT and YYEEEE. Trimming took 0 bases from V and 2 from J, leaving 9 bases between them. CDR3 length: 14 amino acids.